One and the same sample provided the 3 T cell receptor beta chains below, sequenced in a study of T cell responses to AZD1222 COVID-19 vaccine. The data were produced by immunoSEQ multiplex PCR, yet TCRdb's version contains in-frame clones alone and is incomplete. The top ten hold around a sixth of the sample, which has about 66,000 clones, roughly 87% seen once. The sequencing used peripheral blood, collected on day 0 of AZD1222 vaccination. The source is an adult in good health.

As DNA, the CDR3 is TGTGCCACCAGCAGAGATAGAAACACCATATATTTT. Its protein is CATSRDRNTIYF. The V call is TRBV15, the J call TRBJ1-3, with no clear D. CDR3 length: 12 residues. Between the trimmed V and J ends, which lost 0 bases and 5 bases, there was a span of 2 bases. In germline, CDR1 is LNHNV, CDR2 YYDKDF (reference sequence).

The chain has TRBV18 and TRBJ1-4; the D is unclear. Trimming shortened V by 2 bases and J by 4 bases, and 14 bases separated the two germline ends. This CDR3 region has 16 residues. In germline, CDR1 is KGHSH, CDR2 LQKENI. This CDR3 is CASSPSRAGFNEKLFF. The DNA of the CDR3 is TGTGCCAGCTCACCATCGCGGGCAGGATTTAATGAAAAACTGTTTTTT.

This clone was counted between two and nine times. The chain links TRBV11-3 to TRBJ1-1; TRBD1 aligns across 7 bases. CDR3 length equals 14 residues. The germline V gene encodes CDR1 SGHNT and CDR2 YENEEA. V shed 5 bases and J 1 base; nucleotides not matched to a gene: 4. The CDR3 DNA sequence: TGTGCCAGCAGCCCTAGACAGGGGAACACTGAAGCTTTCTTT. This encodes CASSPRQGNTEAFF.